The 17 T cell receptor beta chains below were found in one sample sequenced in a study of blood T cell repertoires in COVID-19 (dated by TCRdb to about 2020). Library method: the immunoSEQ multiplex PCR assay. Imported from immuneACCESS, the table was reduced by TCRdb to in-frame sequences with V and J called. These copies leave out some clones; in studies compared against another copy, an unresolved V gene accounts for under half, and the cause of the remainder is not known. The sample profile shows 150,000 to 200,000 clones; roughly 84% of them were found once. Roughly 3.1% of the sample is held by the ten biggest clonotypes. Input material: PBMCs or T cells enriched from blood (not recorded which). All receptors come from a woman in her 30s who had been exposed to COVID-19.

The rearrangement uses TRBV9 and TRBJ2-1; 9 nucleotides match TRBD2. The germline gives CDR1 SGDLS, CDR2 YYNGEE. Germline trimming cut 4 bases from V and 1 base from J; bases unmatched to any gene: 12. The length of the CDR3 is 18 residues. The CDR3 region has the DNA TGTGCCAGCAGCAACAACGTTCTAGCGGGGACTTCCTACAATGAGCAGTTCTTC. It codes for CASSNNVLAGTSYNEQFF. The full variable domain, in which reference TRBV9 and TRBJ2-1 provide the parts outside the CDR3, is DSGVTQTPKHLITATGQRVTLRCSPRSGDLSVYWYQQSLDQGLQFLIQYYNGEERAKGNILERFSAQQFPDLHSELNLSSLELGDSALYFCASSNNVLAGTSYNEQFFGPGTRLTVL.

This sequence joins TRBV9 and TRBJ2-3; 8 positions match TRBD2. V was pared by 0 bases and J by 4 bases, with 7 bases of the junction left unmatched. This CDR3 is 16 amino acids long. CDR1 SGDLS and CDR2 YYNGEE come from the germline V gene. The DNA of the CDR3 is TGTGCCAGCAGCGTAGCTGGCGGGGGGTGGGCAGATACGCAGTATTTT. This gives the protein CASSVAGGGWADTQYF.

The V and J genes are TRBV30 and TRBJ2-3; 7 nucleotides agree with TRBD1. The CDR3 sequence is 15 residues long. Germline values: CDR1 GTSNPN, CDR2 SVGIG (reference sequence). Germline trimming cut 0 bases from V and 3 bases from J; bases unmatched to any gene: 6. As DNA, the CDR3 is TGTGCCTGGAGTGTCTCGGACAGGAGGACAGATACGCAGTATTTT. Protein product: CAWSVSDRRTDTQYF.

There are a few counts of this clone. V and J are TRBV6-5 and TRBJ2-1, with a possible D match to TRBD2 (6 bases). Trimming removed 4 bases at V and 0 bases at J, with 10 bases between. Germline V CDR1 and CDR2: MNHEY, SVGAGI. The CDR3 loop spans 15 amino acids. The CDR3 loop reads CASSSDGSSYNEQFF. CDR3 nucleotide sequence: TGTGCCAGCAGTTCTGACGGGAGCTCCTACAATGAGCAGTTCTTC.

The V and J genes are TRBV19 and TRBJ2-3, with 7 bases identical to TRBD1. Germline assignment: CDR1 LNHDA and CDR2 SQIVND (reference sequence). The CDR3 contains 15 residues. V shed 5 bases, J shed 0 bases, and the junction held 5 bases outside the gene matches. The CDR3 reads CASSARDSSTDTQYF. As DNA, the CDR3 is TGTGCCAGTAGTGCCCGGGACAGCAGCACAGATACGCAGTATTTT.

J is TRBJ2-1 and V is TRBV19, with 10 bases that match TRBD2. Germline trimming cut 4 bases from V and 5 bases from J; bases unmatched to any gene: 8. Germline assignment: CDR1 LNHDA and CDR2 SQIVND (reference sequence). This CDR3 has 16 residues. As DNA, the CDR3 is TGTGCCAGTAGTACACATAGCGGGGGGACAGACAATGAGCAGTTCTTC. Residues: CASSTHSGGTDNEQFF.

This rearrangement joins TRBV4-3 to TRBJ2-5, with D perhaps matching TRBD2 (5 bases). Between the trimmed V and J ends, which lost 0 bases and 6 bases, there was a span of 11 bases. The germline CDR1 and CDR2 sequences are LGHNA and YSLEER. The CDR3 loop spans 14 amino acids. The CDR3 spells CASSQERASKTQYF. DNA of the CDR3: TGCGCCAGCAGCCAAGAGAGGGCCTCCAAGACCCAGTACTTC.

V is TRBV4-1 and J is TRBJ2-7; D might be TRBD2 (6 bases). Germline CDR1 reads MGHRA; CDR2 reads YSYEKL. The CDR3 is made up of 13 amino acids. V was shortened by 5 bases and J by 7 bases, with 15 bases between the two germline ends. CDR3 DNA: TGCGCCAGCAGCTTCTCGGACCGGGGGGAGCAGTACTTC. It translates to CASSFSDRGEQYF.

This chain uses TRBV19 with TRBJ2-1; 8 positions match TRBD1. Looked up from germline, CDR1 is LNHDA and CDR2 is SQIVND (reference sequence). This CDR3 is 15 amino acids long. Unmatched junction bases numbered 10, after V lost 5 bases and J lost 7 bases. CDR3 coding DNA: TGTGCCAGTAGTCCCGGACAGGGAGGTAGTAATGAGCAGTTCTTC. This codes for CASSPGQGGSNEQFF.

CDR3 region: CAIGNLAGGTDTQYF. The CDR3 DNA is TGTGCCATCGGAAACCTAGCGGGGGGAACAGATACGCAGTATTTT. This chain uses TRBV10-3 with TRBJ2-3, with TRBD2 matching 11 bases. This CDR3 has 15 amino acids. With 8 bases clipped from V and 3 bases from J, the junction kept 7 bases outside the gene matches. The germline V gene has CDR1 ENHRY and CDR2 SYGVKD.

The chain is built from TRBV12-3 or TRBV12-4 and TRBJ2-7, with D possibly being TRBD2 (5 bases). Deletions cut 5 bases from V and 4 bases from J, with 6 bases between. The CDR3 is 11 amino acids. The CDR3 DNA sequence: TGTGCCAGCAGTCGAGGGTACGAGCAGTACTTC. Encoded protein: CASSRGYEQYF.

The chain employs TRBV30 and TRBJ1-4, with a tentative D call TRBD1 (6 bases). The germline gives CDR1 GTSNPN, CDR2 SVGIG (reference sequence). The germline V and J ends were trimmed by 5 bases and 8 bases, with 18 bases remaining between them. This CDR3 has 14 residues. This chain's CDR3 is CAWARGPEAEKLFF. CDR3 sequence (DNA): TGTGCCTGGGCCAGGGGTCCAGAAGCGGAAAAACTGTTTTTT.

The chain employs TRBV5-1 and TRBJ2-3, with a weak D call TRBD2 (5 bases). Germline V gene data show CDR1 as SGHRS and CDR2 as YFSETQ. Trimming stripped 0 bases from V and 2 bases from J, with 10 bases between. The CDR3 runs to 15 residues. The CDR3 spells CASSLGGGNTDTQYF. The CDR3 coding sequence is TGCGCCAGCAGCTTGGGCGGAGGAAACACAGATACGCAGTATTTT.

The chain joins TRBV28 to TRBJ1-6; D gene unclear. This CDR3 is built from 18 residues. Germline V gene sequence: CDR1 MDHEN, CDR2 SYDVKM. Trimming left V 3 bases short and J 0 bases short, with 15 bases between. CDR3 protein: CASSFPTEGSSYNSPLHF. CDR3 DNA sequence: TGTGCCAGCAGTTTCCCCACCGAGGGAAGCTCCTATAATTCACCCCTCCACTTT.

This clone has only one observation. Here the CDR3 reads CASSPKPTGFRAHGYTF. The DNA for the CDR3 is TGTGCCAGCAGTCCCAAACCGACAGGGTTTAGAGCTCATGGCTACACCTTC. The chain carries TRBV27 and TRBJ1-2, with 7 bases fitting TRBD1. The CDR3 is made up of 17 amino acids. Germline V gene lookup returns CDR1 MNHEY and CDR2 SMNVEV (reference sequence). J gave up 6 bases and V 5 bases, and 18 bases lay outside the gene matches.

The V gene is TRBV6-5, the J gene TRBJ2-2; 10 bases are shared with TRBD2. Germline loops: CDR1 MNHEY, CDR2 SVGAGI. CDR3 length equals 15 residues. V shed 6 bases, J shed 6 bases, and the junction held 7 bases outside the gene matches. The CDR3 sequence: CASSPAGGPSGELFF. CDR3 in DNA: TGTGCCAGCAGCCCAGCGGGGGGGCCATCCGGGGAGCTGTTTTTT.

V usage is TRBV7-3 and J usage is TRBJ1-2; weak D call: TRBD1 (5 bases). Trimming took off 5 bases at V and 4 bases at J, with 11 bases between the two ends. This CDR3 is 13 amino acids long. Germline-derived CDR1 and CDR2 are SGHTA and FQGTGA. The CDR3 protein is CASSPDRTYGYTF. The CDR3 bases are TGTGCCAGCAGCCCTGACAGAACCTATGGCTACACCTTC.